This T cell receptor beta chain was sequenced in a study of blood T cells in healthy people across ages. Study results and caveats: Unsorted PBMC material precluded a definitive naive versus antigen-experienced comparison. Higher naive T cell percentage went strongly together with higher TCR beta diversity.

With a J-beta primer mix and a sample-barcoded 5' primer, a second PCR ran about 6 to 11 cycles. TCRdb fed the 5' RACE reads into MiXCR, producing one record per CDR3 protein. The repertoire holds 600,000 to 800,000 distinct CDR3 sequences, with over 40% as singletons. Regarding this clonotype: The antigen is not known. The junction does not match germline at one end; this may be a read error.

This CDR3 contains 13 residues. CDR1 is KGHSH, CDR2 LQKENI, per germline. The clonotype comes from a woman older than 75 in good health. Sequenced sample: blood. The chain carries TRBV18 and TRBJ1-2; 8 nucleotides agree with TRBD1. The CDR3 here is CACSQGQDYGYTF. CDR3 DNA sequence: TGTGCCTGCTCACAGGGACAGGACTATGGCTACACCTTC.